The entry that follows covers one T cell receptor (beta chain) sequence. Clones were sequenced by immunoSEQ multiplex PCR, and TCRdb holds only the in-frame ones, with some missing. The sample lists under 100,000 clones, more than 80% occurring once. The CDR3 totals 14 residues. Germline V gives CDR1 SNHLY, CDR2 FYNNEI. The ends were cut back, 4 bases at V and 10 bases at J, with 16 bases in the middle. The data belong to a study of control samples from healthy donors and cancer patients. Material: blood. The J gene is TRBJ1-4, the V gene TRBV2; D unresolved. The sequence was obtained from a young woman in good health. The CDR3 DNA reads TGTGCCAGCAGTGTCGGTACGACCTCGGGAAAACTGTTTTTT. It codes for CASSVGTTSGKLFF.